The 27 T cell receptor beta chains below all came from one sample that was sequenced in a study of T-cell reconstitution after alpha-beta-depleted transplantation in children. TCRbeta library construction was performed incorporating unique molecular identifiers. TCRdb redid the calling of the PCR reads with MiXCR, one entry per CDR3 protein. The sample lists approximately 340,000 distinct CDR3 sequences, about a tenth seen once, with less than 2.5% in the top ten. The specimen was PBMCs from the stem cell graft donor, collected from the stem cell graft. These receptors came from a human donor who donated a stem cell graft to a child with acute lymphoblastic leukemia.

This clonotype was seen a handful of times. V usage is TRBV11-1 and J usage is TRBJ2-1; 10 bases are shared with TRBD2. The CDR3 totals 18 residues. With V trimmed by 5 bases and J by 0 bases, 10 bases remained unmatched. The V gene's germline CDR1 is SGHAT and CDR2 FQDESV (reference sequence). DNA of the CDR3: TGTGCCAGCAGCGGATCCCCTAGCGGGAGAGACTCCTACAATGAGCAGTTCTTC. Protein sequence: CASSGSPSGRDSYNEQFF.

This clonotype came up a few times. The rearrangement links TRBV3-1 to TRBJ1-1; 7 bases fit TRBD1. The CDR3 totals 15 residues. Germline CDR1 and CDR2: LGHDT and YNNKEL (reference sequence). With V trimmed by 2 bases and J by 0 bases, 3 bases remained unmatched. The CDR3 region has the DNA TGTGCCAGCAGCCAATCCGGGACAGTGAACACTGAAGCTTTCTTT. Translation gives CASSQSGTVNTEAFF.

This chain joins TRBV11-1 and TRBJ2-7, with D perhaps matching TRBD2 (6 bases). The CDR3 extends over 19 amino acids. The ends were cut back, 5 bases at V and 2 bases at J, with 28 bases in the middle. Germline loops: CDR1 SGHAT, CDR2 FQDESV (reference sequence). CDR3 sequence reads: CASSPRRGAILAVPYEQYF. CDR3 bases: TGTGCCAGCAGCCCCCGGCGGGGCGCGATCTTAGCGGTTCCCTACGAGCAGTACTTC.

This clonotype was picked up many times. This rearrangement joins TRBV18 to TRBJ2-7; unclear D gene. This CDR3 spans 12 amino acids. The V and J ends lost 8 bases and 1 base respectively, with 9 bases between them. Germline V gene sequence: CDR1 KGHSH, CDR2 LQKENI. The CDR3, as DNA: TGTGCCAGCAGCCCTGAGTCCTACGAGCAGTACTTC. Translation gives CASSPESYEQYF.

The table lists this clonotype with many counts. The rearrangement uses TRBV12-3 or TRBV12-4 and TRBJ2-2; 12 positions match TRBD2. This CDR3 has 17 amino acids. Germline trimming cut 5 bases from V and 8 bases from J; bases unmatched to any gene: 12. In DNA form, the CDR3 reads TGTGCCAGCAGTACTGGCACTAGCGGGAGGTCGGAGGGGGAGCTGTTTTTT. It is translated as CASSTGTSGRSEGELFF.

This clonotype was counted between two and nine times. The CDR3 bases are TGTGCCAGCAACTCCCCCTTGGGGGACAGGGGATTCTTC. It is translated as CASNSPLGDRGFF. This chain links TRBV7-9 with TRBJ2-1; 10 bases match TRBD1. J lost 16 bases, V lost 7 bases, and 13 bases had no gene match. The CDR3 length is 13 residues. Germline lookup yields CDR1 SEHNR and CDR2 FQNEAQ (reference sequence).

CDR3 DNA: TGCGCCAGCAGCCAAGTATCCGGGGTCGGGGAGCTGTTTTTT. Its translation is CASSQVSGVGELFF. The chain employs TRBV4-1 and TRBJ2-2, with D tentatively TRBD2 (5 bases). Trimming cost V 1 base and J 7 bases, with 10 bases left between them. In germline, CDR1 is MGHRA, CDR2 YSYEKL. This CDR3 contains 14 residues.

This clonotype was seen more than once but under ten times. This sequence joins TRBV5-1 and TRBJ1-4; D ambiguous. The CDR3 loop spans 14 amino acids. V was clipped by 5 bases and J by 8 bases, with 16 bases between them. Germline V gene sequence: CDR1 SGHRS, CDR2 YFSETQ. The DNA of the CDR3 is TGCGCCAGCAGTAAGGGTTGGCAAGGAGAAAAACTGTTTTTT. Its protein product is CASSKGWQGEKLFF.

This chain links TRBV6-2 or TRBV6-3 with TRBJ2-3; TRBD2 is a possible D gene (5 bases). The V gene's germline CDR1 is MNHEY and CDR2 SVGEGT. The CDR3 extends over 15 amino acids. V lost 6 bases and J lost 5, with 18 bases in between. DNA of the CDR3: TGTGCCAGCAGCCCCCGGAAGCGCGGGCAAGATACGCAGTATTTT. This translates into CASSPRKRGQDTQYF.

This chain joins TRBV7-9 and TRBJ1-3; D is unresolved. V gave up 5 bases and J gave up 1 base, with 9 bases separating them. Germline-derived CDR1 and CDR2 are SEHNR and FQNEAQ (reference sequence). There are 14 residues in the CDR3. The CDR3 bases are TGTGCCAGCAGCCCAGGCACATCTGGAAACACCATATATTTT. Translated, it gives CASSPGTSGNTIYF. The complete variable domain, with remaining parts taken from reference TRBV7-9 and TRBJ1-3, reads DTGVSQNPRHKITKRGQNVTFRCDPISEHNRLYWYRQTLGQGPEFLTYFQNEAQLEKSRLLSDRFSAERPKGSFSTLEIQRTEQGDSAMYLCASSPGTSGNTIYFGEGSWLTVV.

This clonotype was observed at least ten times. The gene calls are TRBV5-4 and TRBJ2-7; D might be TRBD1 (5 bases). CDR1 is SGHNT and CDR2 is YYREEE in the germline V gene (reference sequence). This CDR3 spans 15 amino acids. The ends were cut back, 0 bases at V and 1 base at J, with 11 bases in the middle. CDR3 residues: CASSLAGHNSYEQYF. Here the CDR3 DNA reads TGTGCCAGCAGCTTGGCAGGGCATAATTCCTACGAGCAGTACTTC.

This clonotype occurred a few times. V and J are TRBV6-1 and TRBJ2-3; no firm D call. Trimming stripped 2 bases from V and 6 bases from J, with 12 bases between. This CDR3 is 14 amino acids long. The germline gives CDR1 MNHNS, CDR2 SASEGT. This chain's CDR3 is CASSESSEVDTQYF. The CDR3 coding sequence is TGTGCCAGCAGTGAATCAAGCGAGGTTGATACGCAGTATTTT.

Only a few counts were recorded for this clonotype. This chain uses TRBV6-2 or TRBV6-3 with TRBJ2-2; 8 bases agree with TRBD2. V trimming: 6 bases; J trimming: 4 bases; junction bases outside the gene matches: 4. CDR1 is MNHEY, CDR2 SVGEGT, per germline. This CDR3 has 14 amino acids. The DNA of the CDR3 is TGTGCCAGCAGGGGACTAGTGGCCACCGGGGAGCTGTTTTTT. It yields the protein CASRGLVATGELFF.

V is TRBV6-2 or TRBV6-3 and J is TRBJ2-2, with 8 bases matching TRBD2. Per the germline V gene, CDR1 is MNHEY and CDR2 is SVGEGT. CDR3 length equals 20 residues. J was trimmed by 2 bases and V by 4 bases; bases with no gene match: 18. Here the CDR3 DNA reads TGTGCCAGCAGTTTTTCGGGGGGGATAATCCTAGCGGAAAACACCGGGGAGCTGTTTTTT. Residues: CASSFSGGIILAENTGELFF.

This clonotype was counted between two and nine times. This chain uses TRBV4-3 with TRBJ2-4; 7 bases map to TRBD2. In germline, CDR1 is LGHNA, CDR2 YSLEER. This CDR3 region has 17 residues. The junction had 10 bases not matched to a gene; V was cut back by 4 bases and J by 1 base. CDR3: CASSPGPGGKAKNIQYF. The CDR3 DNA reads as TGCGCCAGCAGCCCAGGCCCCGGGGGGAAGGCCAAAAACATTCAGTACTTC.

This clonotype was observed many times. The rearrangement uses TRBV7-9 and TRBJ1-3; the match to TRBD1 covers 8 bases. This CDR3 region has 15 residues. CDR1 SEHNR and CDR2 FQNEAQ come from the germline V gene (reference sequence). Germline trimming cut 4 bases from V and 7 bases from J; bases unmatched to any gene: 9. DNA of the CDR3: TGTGCCAGCAGCTCGGACAGGGCCTTGGCTAACACCATATATTTT. It encodes CASSSDRALANTIYF.

In this sample, this clonotype turned up many times. The chain carries TRBV28 and TRBJ2-7; 7 nucleotides agree with TRBD2. CDR1 is MDHEN and CDR2 is SYDVKM in the germline V gene. The CDR3 extends over 13 amino acids. V was pared by 5 bases and J by 3 bases, with 4 bases of the junction left unmatched. The CDR3 nucleotides read TGTGCCAGCAGTCCATCGGGGGGCTACGAGCAGTACTTC. This encodes CASSPSGGYEQYF. The entire variable domain, with the rest obtained from reference TRBV28 and TRBJ2-7, is as follows: DVKVTQSSRYLVKRTGEKVFLECVQDMDHENMFWYRQDPGLGLRLIYFSYDVKMKEKGDIPEGYSVSREKKERFSLILESASTNQTSMYLCASSPSGGYEQYFGPGTRLTVT.

This clonotype was detected ten times or more. V usage is TRBV28 and J usage is TRBJ2-7; 9 bases align to TRBD1. After removal of 5 bases from V and 6 bases from J, the junction contained 11 bases not matched to a gene. This CDR3 contains 15 residues. Per the germline V gene, CDR1 is MDHEN and CDR2 is SYDVKM. The CDR3 DNA follows: TGTGCCAGCAGTGCGCCCGGGACAGGGCCCGGCGAGCAGTACTTC. It yields the protein CASSAPGTGPGEQYF.

Details on this clonotype: Germline is not matched at one junction end, which may reflect a read error. The chain employs TRBV27 and TRBJ2-2; a possible D gene is TRBD1 (6 bases). CDR3 length: 13 residues. Per germline, CDR1 MNHEY and CDR2 SMNVEV (reference sequence). Here the CDR3 DNA reads TGTGCCAGCAGCCAGGGGAACGCCGGGGAGCTGTTTTTT. It encodes CASSQGNAGELFF.

This clonotype was seen many times. V is TRBV4-1 and J is TRBJ1-5; TRBD1 matches at 8 bases. Germline V gene sequence: CDR1 MGHRA, CDR2 YSYEKL. This CDR3 is built from 14 residues. V lost 4 bases and J lost 3; bases outside the gene matches: 2. In DNA, the CDR3 is TGCGCCAGCAGCCTGGACAGGGCCAATCAGCCCCAGCATTTT. It specifies CASSLDRANQPQHF.

The chain uses TRBV5-1 and TRBJ2-3, with D possibly being TRBD1 (6 bases). Trimming cost V 4 bases and J 2 bases, with 23 bases left between them. Germline-derived CDR1 and CDR2 are SGHRS and YFSETQ. The CDR3 runs to 18 residues. This CDR3 reads CASSPRMGDRRLTDTQYF. The CDR3 DNA sequence: TGCGCCAGCAGCCCACGTATGGGAGACAGGAGACTCACAGATACGCAGTATTTT.

This chain joins TRBV4-3 and TRBJ2-1; 8 bases are shared with TRBD2. Germline loops: CDR1 LGHNA, CDR2 YSLEER. V lost 1 base and J lost 1; bases outside the gene matches: 3. The CDR3 has 16 amino acids. Here the CDR3 DNA reads TGCGCCAGCAGCCAAGGCGCTAGCGGGTCCTACAATGAGCAGTTCTTC. This translates into CASSQGASGSYNEQFF.

This clonotype was counted between two and nine times. The chain has TRBV5-1 and TRBJ1-6, with 7 bases matching TRBD1. The length of the CDR3 is 15 residues. The V gene end was trimmed by 1 base and the J gene end by 7 bases; junction bases not matched to a gene: 5. Germline CDR1 reads SGHRS; CDR2 reads YFSETQ. CDR3 in amino acids: CASSLFGTDNSPLHF. In nucleotides, the CDR3 is TGCGCCAGCAGCTTGTTTGGGACAGACAATTCACCCCTCCACTTT.

This clonotype was seen many times. This chain joins TRBV28 and TRBJ2-7; D gene ambiguous. The CDR3 runs 13 residues. Looked up from germline, CDR1 is MDHEN and CDR2 is SYDVKM. V was cut by 6 bases and J by 2 bases, with 11 bases left in between. CDR3 sequence (DNA): TGTGCCAGCAGAGTTCAGAGTACCTACGAGCAGTACTTC. Amino acids: CASRVQSTYEQYF.

This clonotype was picked up a small number of times. The gene calls are TRBV7-9 and TRBJ2-1; D perhaps matches TRBD1 (6 bases). V was trimmed by 4 bases and J by 6 bases, leaving 19 bases between them. CDR1 is SEHNR, CDR2 FQNEAQ, per germline (reference sequence). This CDR3 region has 16 residues. The CDR3 protein is CASSSWITGIRNEQFF. Here the CDR3 DNA reads TGTGCCAGCAGCTCGTGGATAACAGGGATACGCAATGAGCAGTTCTTC.

This clonotype was seen repeatedly, ten times or more. The V gene is TRBV27, the J gene TRBJ2-3; 7 bases line up with TRBD1. Germline V lookup: CDR1 MNHEY, CDR2 SMNVEV (reference sequence). This CDR3 spans 16 amino acids. V was pared by 2 bases and J by 3 bases, with 8 bases of the junction left unmatched. As DNA, the CDR3 is TGTGCCAGCAGTTTACCGGGACAGACACAGACAGATACGCAGTATTTT. This translates into CASSLPGQTQTDTQYF.

A few counts support this clonotype. V gene TRBV12-3 or TRBV12-4 combines with J gene TRBJ1-5; D may be TRBD1 (5 bases). V shed 4 bases and J shed 0 bases, with 19 bases lying between them. There are 18 residues in the CDR3. CDR3 in DNA: TGTGCCAGCAGTTCCGGGGACTTGGGAGGATATAGCAATCAGCCCCAGCATTTT. The encoded protein is CASSSGDLGGYSNQPQHF.